These T cell receptor beta chains were read from a single sample in a study of blood T cell repertoires in COVID-19. Generated by immunoSEQ multiplex PCR, the TCRdb table keeps only in-frame clones and is missing some. The sample includes over 95,000 clones, around 84% of them seen just once. The sample taken for sequencing was peripheral blood. These receptors originate from a woman in her sixties with acute or convalescent COVID-19. Each CDR3 is given with its conserved first and last residue. Each record gives: V gene, D gene, clone size, J gene, CDR3 protein, CDR3 DNA. D genes are given only for firm matches. Clone size is stated in some rows and not others, as once, few, many or a class when expanded.

TRBV30	.	.	TRBJ2-1	CAWNGQLTYNEQFF	TGTGCCTGGAATGGACAGCTGACCTACAATGAGCAGTTCTTC
TRBV6-6	.	.	TRBJ1-5	CASSYSRDGQPQHF	TGTGCCAGCAGTTATAGCAGGGATGGGCAGCCCCAGCATTTT
TRBV28	TRBD1	.	TRBJ1-5	CASSSGGVVTGGNQPQHF	TGTGCCAGCAGTTCGGGCGGCGTAGTAACAGGGGGGAATCAGCCCCAGCATTTT
TRBV7-2	TRBD2	.	TRBJ2-5	CASSLAIAGGQETQYF	TGTGCCAGCAGCTTAGCGATAGCGGGGGGACAAGAGACCCAGTACTTC
TRBV12-5	.	.	TRBJ1-5	CAIPPRRGRGRGRDDGMSNQPQHF	TGTGCTATTCCCCCCCGCCGGGGGAGGGGCCGGGGCAGGGATGATGGGATGAGCAATCAGCCCCAGCATTTT
TRBV28	TRBD1	.	TRBJ2-5	CASRTGGLETQYF	TGTGCCAGCAGAACAGGGGGCTTAGAGACCCAGTACTTC
TRBV11-3	.	.	TRBJ1-1	CASSPGRGNTEAFF	TGTGCCAGCAGCCCCGGGAGGGGCAACACTGAAGCTTTCTTT
TRBV7-3	TRBD1	.	TRBJ2-7	CASSPTGGPSYEQYF	TGTGCCAGCAGCCCAACAGGGGGGCCTTCCTACGAGCAGTACTTC
TRBV4-3	.	.	TRBJ1-2	CASSQDPRGNYGYTF	TGCGCCAGCAGCCAAGATCCTAGGGGGAACTATGGCTACACCTTC
TRBV10-3	.	.	TRBJ1-1	CAISKQGLANTEAFF	TGTGCCATCAGTAAACAGGGTTTGGCGAACACTGAAGCTTTCTTT
TRBV14	.	.	TRBJ1-2	CASSQLTDYGYTF	TGTGCCAGCAGCCAGTTGACAGACTATGGCTACACCTTC
TRBV19	.	.	TRBJ1-6	CASSVGTLGNSPLHF	TGTGCCAGTAGCGTCGGGACACTGGGGAATTCACCCCTCCACTTT
TRBV12-5	TRBD1	.	TRBJ1-1	CASGLVQGHTEAFF	TGTGCTAGTGGTTTGGTACAGGGGCACACTGAAGCTTTCTTT
TRBV30	.	.	TRBJ1-5	CAWSSGLTEPQHF	TGTGCCTGGAGTAGCGGACTTACGGAGCCCCAGCATTTT
TRBV24-1	TRBD2	few	TRBJ2-5	CATSSPGLAGGRETQYF	TGTGCCACCAGCTCTCCGGGACTAGCGGGGGGGCGCGAGACCCAGTACTTC
TRBV27	.	.	TRBJ1-2	CASSFTMGYGYTF	TGTGCCAGCAGTTTTACTATGGGTTATGGCTACACCTTC
TRBV7-9	.	.	TRBJ2-7	CASRPDWLGGRGEQYF	TGTGCCAGCAGACCCGATTGGCTCGGCGGACGGGGCGAGCAGTACTTC
TRBV11-1	.	.	TRBJ1-1	CASSSTGFGEAFF	TGTGCCAGCAGCTCGACAGGTTTCGGTGAAGCTTTCTTT
TRBV3-1/TRBV3-2	.	.	TRBJ2-5	CASSPQGNQETQYF	TGTGCCAGCAGCCCCCAGGGGAACCAAGAGACCCAGTACTTC
TRBV18	TRBD1	.	TRBJ1-4	CASSPGGQGHEKLFF	TGTGCCAGCTCACCAGGAGGACAGGGTCATGAAAAACTGTTTTTT
TRBV7-2	.	once	TRBJ1-2	CASSPGPLYGYTF	TGTGCCAGCAGCCCCGGTCCCCTCTATGGCTACACCTTC
TRBV29-1	.	.	TRBJ1-3	CSVATPGVRNTIYF	TGCAGCGTCGCCACTCCGGGGGTAAGAAACACCATATATTTT
TRBV30	.	.	TRBJ2-7	CAWSSGTYEQYF	TGTGCCTGGAGTTCAGGGACCTACGAGCAGTACTTC
TRBV20-1	TRBD1	once	TRBJ2-3	CSGQGTDTQYF	TGCAGCGGACAGGGGACAGATACGCAGTATTTT
TRBV18	.	.	TRBJ1-5	CASSTGQFNQPQHF	TGTGCCAGCTCAACGGGACAATTCAATCAGCCCCAGCATTTT
TRBV10-2	.	.	TRBJ1-4	CASSEGAAEKLFF	TGCGCCAGCAGTGAGGGGGCCGCTGAAAAACTGTTTTTT
TRBV10-3	.	.	TRBJ2-2	CAIRRGLDTGELFF	TGTGCCATCAGAAGAGGGCTGGACACCGGGGAGCTGTTTTTT
TRBV11-2	.	.	TRBJ2-2	CASSLLSYTGELFF	TGTGCCAGCAGCTTATTATCGTACACCGGGGAGCTGTTTTTT
TRBV3-1/TRBV3-2	.	.	TRBJ1-1	CASSQGQMNTEAFF	TGTGCCAGCAGCCAGGGACAAATGAACACTGAAGCTTTCTTT
TRBV7-2	TRBD2	.	TRBJ2-3	CASSLEAVVGGGTDTQYF	TGTGCCAGCAGCTTAGAGGCCGTTGTCGGGGGGGGCACAGATACGCAGTATTTT